One T cell receptor beta chain is described in this entry. The data stem from a study of cytomegalovirus exposure and HLA in healthy donors. Germline CDR1 and CDR2: SGHNT and YENEEA. The CDR3 spans 14 residues. V was pared by 3 bases and J by 4 bases, with 11 bases between. PCR amplification relied on 60 Vbeta primers (plus 13 Jbeta primers). Only in-frame clones appear in the TCRdb table, and some are missing; sequencing was by immunoSEQ multiplex PCR. The sample yields around 190,000 clones, roughly four fifths seen once. The gene calls are TRBV11-3 and TRBJ2-3, with D possibly matching TRBD2 (7 bases). This TCR was sampled from a woman in her forties or fifties in good health and CMV-seronegative. The specimen was PBMCs. The CDR3 nucleotides are TGTGCCAGCAGCTTTAGGGGGGGCTCAGATACGCAGTATTTT. Its translation: CASSFRGGSDTQYF.